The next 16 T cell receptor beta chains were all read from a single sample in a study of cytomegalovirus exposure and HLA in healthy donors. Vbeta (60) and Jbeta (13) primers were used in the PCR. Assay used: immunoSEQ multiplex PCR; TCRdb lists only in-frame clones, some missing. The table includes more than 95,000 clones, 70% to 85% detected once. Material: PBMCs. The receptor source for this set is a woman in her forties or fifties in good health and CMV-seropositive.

Here the CDR3 DNA reads TGTGCCTGGAGTGATACACCAGATACGCAGTATTTT. Amino acids: CAWSDTPDTQYF. The chain uses TRBV30 and TRBJ2-3; D gene unclear. CDR1 GTSNPN and CDR2 SVGIG come from the germline V gene (reference sequence). Trimming shortened V by 1 base and J by 4 bases, and 6 bases separated the two germline ends. CDR3 size: 12 residues.

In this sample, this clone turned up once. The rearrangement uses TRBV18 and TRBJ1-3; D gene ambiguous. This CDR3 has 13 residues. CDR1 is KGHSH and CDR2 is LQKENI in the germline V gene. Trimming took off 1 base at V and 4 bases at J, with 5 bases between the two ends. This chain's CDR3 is CASSPQAGNTIYF. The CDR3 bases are TGTGCCAGCTCACCACAAGCGGGAAACACCATATATTTT.

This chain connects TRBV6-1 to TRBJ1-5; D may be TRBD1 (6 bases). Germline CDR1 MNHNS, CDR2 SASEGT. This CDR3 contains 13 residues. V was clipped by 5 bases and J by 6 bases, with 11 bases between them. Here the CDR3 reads CASSPGVGQPQHF. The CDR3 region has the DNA TGTGCCAGCAGTCCAGGGGTGGGTCAGCCCCAGCATTTT.

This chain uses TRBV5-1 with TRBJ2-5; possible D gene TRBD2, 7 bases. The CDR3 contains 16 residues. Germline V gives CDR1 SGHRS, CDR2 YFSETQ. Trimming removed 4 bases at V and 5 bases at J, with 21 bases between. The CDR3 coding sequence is TGCGCCAGCAGCCTCTCCAGTGGGGGGGCTTTGGAGACCCAGTACTTC. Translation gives CASSLSSGGALETQYF.

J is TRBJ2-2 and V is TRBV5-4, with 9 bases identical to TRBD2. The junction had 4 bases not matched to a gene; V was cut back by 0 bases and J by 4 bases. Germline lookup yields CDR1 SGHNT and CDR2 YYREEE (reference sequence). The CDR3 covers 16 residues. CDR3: CASSLGGLAFTGELFF. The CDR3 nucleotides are TGTGCCAGCAGCTTGGGGGGACTAGCATTCACCGGGGAGCTGTTTTTT.

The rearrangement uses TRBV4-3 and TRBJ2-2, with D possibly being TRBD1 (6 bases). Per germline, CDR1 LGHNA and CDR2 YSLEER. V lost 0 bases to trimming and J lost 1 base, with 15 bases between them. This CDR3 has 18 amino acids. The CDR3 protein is CASSQDLPMTGNTGELFF. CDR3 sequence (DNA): TGCGCCAGCAGCCAAGATCTCCCCATGACAGGGAACACCGGGGAGCTGTTTTTT.

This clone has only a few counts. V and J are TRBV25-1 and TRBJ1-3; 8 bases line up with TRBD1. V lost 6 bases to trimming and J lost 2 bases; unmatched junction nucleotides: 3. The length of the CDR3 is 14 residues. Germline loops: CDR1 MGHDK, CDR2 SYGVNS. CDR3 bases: TGTGCCAGCAGGCAGACAGGGGCTGGAAACACCATATATTTT. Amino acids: CASRQTGAGNTIYF.

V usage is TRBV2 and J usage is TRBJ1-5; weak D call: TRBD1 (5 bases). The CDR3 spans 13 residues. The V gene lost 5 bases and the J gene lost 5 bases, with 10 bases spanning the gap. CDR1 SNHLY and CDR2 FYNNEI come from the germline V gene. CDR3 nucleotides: TGTGCCAGCAGTCCAGGGCATGATCAGCCCCAGCATTTT. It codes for CASSPGHDQPQHF.

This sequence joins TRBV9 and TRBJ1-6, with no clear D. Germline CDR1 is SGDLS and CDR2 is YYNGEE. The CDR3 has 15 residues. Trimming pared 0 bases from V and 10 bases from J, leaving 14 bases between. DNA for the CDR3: TGTGCCAGCAGCGTAGATGGAGATAGTTGGTCACCCCTCCACTTT. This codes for CASSVDGDSWSPLHF.

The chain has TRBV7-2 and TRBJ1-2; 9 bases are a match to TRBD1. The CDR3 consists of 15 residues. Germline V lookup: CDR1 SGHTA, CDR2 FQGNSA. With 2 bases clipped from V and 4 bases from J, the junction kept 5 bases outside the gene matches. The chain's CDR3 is CASSLTQGAGYGYTF. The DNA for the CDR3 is TGTGCCAGCAGCTTAACACAGGGGGCAGGCTATGGCTACACCTTC. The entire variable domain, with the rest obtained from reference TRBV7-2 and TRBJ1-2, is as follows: GAGVSQSPSNKVTEKGKDVELRCDPISGHTALYWYRQSLGQGLEFLIYFQGNSAPDKSGLPSDRFSAERTGGSVSTLTIQRTQQEDSAVYLCASSLTQGAGYGYTFGSGTRLTVV.

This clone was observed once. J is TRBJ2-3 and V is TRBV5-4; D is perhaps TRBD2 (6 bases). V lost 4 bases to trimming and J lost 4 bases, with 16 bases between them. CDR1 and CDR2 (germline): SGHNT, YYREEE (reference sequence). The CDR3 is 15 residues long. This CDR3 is CASSPFTSTADTQYF. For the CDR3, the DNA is TGTGCCAGCAGCCCATTTACTAGCACAGCAGATACGCAGTATTTT. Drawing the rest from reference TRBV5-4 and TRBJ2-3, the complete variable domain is ETGVTQSPTHLIKTRGQQVTLRCSSQSGHNTVSWYQQALGQGPQFIFQYYREEENGRGNFPPRFSGLQFPNYSSELNVNALELDDSALYLCASSPFTSTADTQYFGPGTRLTVL.

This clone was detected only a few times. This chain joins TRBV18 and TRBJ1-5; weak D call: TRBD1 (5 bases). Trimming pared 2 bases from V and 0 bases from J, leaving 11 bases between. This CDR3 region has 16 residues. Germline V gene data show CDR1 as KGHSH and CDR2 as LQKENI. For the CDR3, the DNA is TGTGCCAGCTCACCATCGGCAGGGTTTAGCAATCAGCCCCAGCATTTT. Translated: CASSPSAGFSNQPQHF.

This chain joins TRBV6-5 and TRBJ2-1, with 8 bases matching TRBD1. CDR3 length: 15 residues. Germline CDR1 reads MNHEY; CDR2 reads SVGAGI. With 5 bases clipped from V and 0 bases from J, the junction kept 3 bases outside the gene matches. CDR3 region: CASSPGQGSYNEQFF. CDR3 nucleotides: TGTGCCAGCAGTCCAGGACAGGGCTCCTACAATGAGCAGTTCTTC.

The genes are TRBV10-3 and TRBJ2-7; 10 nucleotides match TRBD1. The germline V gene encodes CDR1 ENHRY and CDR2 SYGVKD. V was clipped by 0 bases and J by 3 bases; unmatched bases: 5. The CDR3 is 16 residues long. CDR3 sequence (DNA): TGTGCCATCAGTGAGTCGTTCCGGGACAGGGGCTACGAGCAGTACTTC. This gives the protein CAISESFRDRGYEQYF.

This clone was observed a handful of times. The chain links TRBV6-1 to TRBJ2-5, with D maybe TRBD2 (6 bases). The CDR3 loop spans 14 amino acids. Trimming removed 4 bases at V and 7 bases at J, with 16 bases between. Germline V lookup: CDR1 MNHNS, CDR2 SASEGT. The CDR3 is CASSGDFQSSTQYF. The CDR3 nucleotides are TGTGCCAGCAGTGGGGACTTCCAATCGTCGACCCAGTACTTC.

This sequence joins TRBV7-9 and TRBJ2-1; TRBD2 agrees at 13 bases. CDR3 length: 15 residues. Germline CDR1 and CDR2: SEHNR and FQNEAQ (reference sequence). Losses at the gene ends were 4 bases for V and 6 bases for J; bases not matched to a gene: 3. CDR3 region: CASSSLAGGLNEQFF. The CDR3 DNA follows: TGTGCCAGCAGCTCACTAGCGGGGGGGCTCAATGAGCAGTTCTTC.